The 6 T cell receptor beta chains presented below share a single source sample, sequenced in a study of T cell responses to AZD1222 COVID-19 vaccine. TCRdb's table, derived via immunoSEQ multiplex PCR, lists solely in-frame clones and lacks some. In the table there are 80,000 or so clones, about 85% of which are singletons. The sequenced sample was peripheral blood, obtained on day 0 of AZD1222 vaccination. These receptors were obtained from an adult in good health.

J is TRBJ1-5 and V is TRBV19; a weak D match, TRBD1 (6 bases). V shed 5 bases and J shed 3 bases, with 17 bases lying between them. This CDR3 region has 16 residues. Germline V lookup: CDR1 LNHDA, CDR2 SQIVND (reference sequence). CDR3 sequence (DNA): TGTGCCAGTAGTCCGCTACTTACAGGGCTCAATCAGCCCCAGCATTTT. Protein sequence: CASSPLLTGLNQPQHF.

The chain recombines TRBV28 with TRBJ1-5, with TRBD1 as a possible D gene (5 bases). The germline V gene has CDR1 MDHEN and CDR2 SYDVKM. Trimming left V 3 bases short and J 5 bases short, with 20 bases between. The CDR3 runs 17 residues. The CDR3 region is CASSFPGGTAVDQPQHF. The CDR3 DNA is TGTGCCAGCAGTTTCCCTGGGGGGACCGCTGTAGATCAGCCCCAGCATTTT.

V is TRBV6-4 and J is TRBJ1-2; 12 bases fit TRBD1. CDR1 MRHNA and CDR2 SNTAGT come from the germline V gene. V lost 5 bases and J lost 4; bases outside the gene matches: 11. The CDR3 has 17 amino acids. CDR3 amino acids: CASSLTGTGGGGYGYTF. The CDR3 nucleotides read TGTGCCAGCAGTCTTACCGGGACAGGGGGCGGTGGCTATGGCTACACCTTC.

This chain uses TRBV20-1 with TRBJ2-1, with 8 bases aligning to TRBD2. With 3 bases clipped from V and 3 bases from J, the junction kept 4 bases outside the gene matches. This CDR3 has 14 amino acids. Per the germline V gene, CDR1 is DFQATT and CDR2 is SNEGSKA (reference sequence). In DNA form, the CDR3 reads TGCAGTGCTAGTGGCAGCGGGGGCTACAATGAGCAGTTCTTC. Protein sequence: CSASGSGGYNEQFF.

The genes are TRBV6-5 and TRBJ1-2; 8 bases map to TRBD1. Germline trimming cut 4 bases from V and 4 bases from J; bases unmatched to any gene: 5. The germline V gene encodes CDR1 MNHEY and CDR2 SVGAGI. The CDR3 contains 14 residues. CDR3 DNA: TGTGCCAGCAGTTCTCCCGGGACAGGCTATGGCTACACCTTC. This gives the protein CASSSPGTGYGYTF.

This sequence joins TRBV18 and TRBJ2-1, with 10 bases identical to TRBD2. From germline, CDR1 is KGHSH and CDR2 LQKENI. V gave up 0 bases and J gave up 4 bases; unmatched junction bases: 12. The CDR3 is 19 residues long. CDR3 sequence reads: CASSPPTSGRDTRYNEQFF. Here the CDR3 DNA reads TGTGCCAGCTCACCACCGACGAGCGGGAGGGATACACGATACAATGAGCAGTTCTTC.